Listed below are T cell receptor beta chains from one sample, sequenced in a study of Ad26.COV2.S vaccination and SARS-CoV-2 variants. The method was immunoSEQ multiplex PCR; TCRdb's version includes in-frame clones alone and lacks a portion of them. The profile shows some 340,000 clones, about 85% of them singletons. Sample: peripheral blood, taken in a trial of Ad26.COV2.S vaccine versus placebo. These receptors were taken from a person between 18 and 65 years old who received the Ad26.COV2.S COVID-19 vaccine or a placebo. Both conserved end residues are trimmed from each CDR3. Each record gives: V gene, J gene, CDR3 protein.

>TRBV14|TRBJ2-1
ASSLGLPLNEQF
>TRBV21-1|TRBJ2-2
ASSKDHRQGGGELF
>TRBV28|TRBJ2-1
ASNRAPGQYNEQF
>TRBV7-9|TRBJ1-1
ASSTVGGGGGTEAF
>TRBV7-8|TRBJ2-3
ASSLWTSGVADTQY
>TRBV5-6|TRBJ2-1
ASSLRDYNEQF
>TRBV12-1|TRBJ1-6
ASSFDTPLCNSPLH
>TRBV11-2|TRBJ1-1
ASSLTGRDTEAF
>TRBV2|TRBJ2-2
ASRATSGGNTGELF
>TRBV10-1|TRBJ1-1
ASSESGQGRKAF
>TRBV6-6|TRBJ1-1
ASSYSGQGRRSEAF
>TRBV4-2|TRBJ2-1
ASSQEPQGSWYNEQF
>TRBV20-1|TRBJ1-5
SASRGLRQPQH
>TRBV7-9|TRBJ2-7
ASSLVQTGSSYEQY
>TRBV12-5|TRBJ2-3
ASAPGQGVDTQY
>TRBV5-3|TRBJ1-6
ARSAGTSSYNSPLH
>TRBV7-8|TRBJ2-5
ASSPGETQY
>TRBV5-4|TRBJ1-1
ASSLGGNTEAF
>TRBV5-1|TRBJ2-2
ASSFSTGGTGELF
>TRBV9|TRBJ1-2
ASSVVSQGGSYT
>TRBV7-3|TRBJ1-1
ASSLNGGVNTEAF
>TRBV29-1|TRBJ1-1
SVRDSRNTEAF
>TRBV9|TRBJ2-2
ASSVALAGELF
>TRBV18|TRBJ2-2
ASSPRGVGINTGELF
>TRBV11-2|TRBJ2-5
ASSLVSGLGETQY
>TRBV14|TRBJ1-2
ASSPRRVGLGGYT
>TRBV7-2|TRBJ1-5
ASSPEGAYSNQPQH
>TRBV6-5|TRBJ1-3
ASRPRGLNGNTIY
>TRBV27|TRBJ1-4
ASSSPTNEKLF
>TRBV9|TRBJ1-3
ASSLASGNTIY